The source of this TCR beta chain is a study of cytomegalovirus exposure and HLA in healthy donors. The CDR3 extends over 14 amino acids. Trimming took 7 bases from V and 3 from J; bases not matched to a gene: 7. In germline, CDR1 is MNHEY, CDR2 SMNVEV (reference sequence). About this clone itself: The antigen is undetermined.

PCR was performed using 60 Vbeta and 13 Jbeta primers. As originally analysed: Later, 65 million to 90 million unique TCR beta chains were counted in an analysis, and roughly 11 million of them were shared. Sequencing was performed with immunoSEQ multiplex PCR; in TCRdb, only in-frame clones are kept and a portion is missing. V and J calls and clone size are given by that table; D and trimming were obtained from the DNA. The data show about 160,000 clones, 70% to 75% seen once. Study-level results: Roughly even sequencing depth across donors was the assumption behind the presence/absence analyses. Later analysis found that TCR beta chains associated with HLA were more clonally expanded than other, equally common chains. Beyond CMV serostatus, there was no information to go on about immune exposure.

This TCR was sampled from a man aged 18 to 29 in good health and CMV-seropositive. Sequencing was carried out using PBMCs. The chain combines TRBV27 with TRBJ2-3; the match to TRBD2 covers 7 bases. CDR3 loop: CASTRPGGTDTQYF. The CDR3 DNA reads as TGTGCCAGCACCCGCCCGGGGGGTACAGATACGCAGTATTTT.